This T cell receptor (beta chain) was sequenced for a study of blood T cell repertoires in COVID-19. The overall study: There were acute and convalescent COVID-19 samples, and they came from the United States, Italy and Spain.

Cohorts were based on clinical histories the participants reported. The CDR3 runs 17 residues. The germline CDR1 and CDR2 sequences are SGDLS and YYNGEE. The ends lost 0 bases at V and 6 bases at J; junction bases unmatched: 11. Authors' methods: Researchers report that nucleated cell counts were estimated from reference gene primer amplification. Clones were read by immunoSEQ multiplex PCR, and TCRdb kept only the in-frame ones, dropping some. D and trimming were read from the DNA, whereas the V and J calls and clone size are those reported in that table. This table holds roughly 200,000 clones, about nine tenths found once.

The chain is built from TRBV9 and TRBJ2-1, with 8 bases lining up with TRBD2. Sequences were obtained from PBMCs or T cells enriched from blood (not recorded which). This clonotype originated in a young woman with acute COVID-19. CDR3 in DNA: TGTGCCAGCAGCGTAGCTCTGGGCGGGGGGACCCCCAATGAGCAGTTCTTC. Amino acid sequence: CASSVALGGGTPNEQFF.